This T cell receptor beta chain was obtained from a study of response to subunit inactivated influenza vaccine. General study points: The authors offered the suggestion that each seasonal influenza vaccination recruits few new T cells.

TCRdb passed the RT-PCR reads through MiXCR, listing each CDR3 protein once. The sample yields 650,000 to 700,000 distinct CDR3 sequences, approximately 14% seen once. Of note for this clonotype: Antigen specificity is unknown.

The sequence derives from a man aged 50-59 years who received an inactivated influenza vaccine. The sample in question was PBMCs from blood, obtained 11 to 12 days after vaccination.

The CDR3 reads CASRGRLGEQYF. The CDR3 DNA follows: TGCGCCAGCAGGGGGCGATTGGGTGAGCAGTACTTC. V gene TRBV4-3 combines with J gene TRBJ2-7; TRBD1 might be the D (5 bases). The CDR3 has 12 residues. The V end lost 6 bases, the J end lost 7 bases, and 13 bases lay between the germline ends. Germline V lookup: CDR1 LGHNA, CDR2 YSLEER.